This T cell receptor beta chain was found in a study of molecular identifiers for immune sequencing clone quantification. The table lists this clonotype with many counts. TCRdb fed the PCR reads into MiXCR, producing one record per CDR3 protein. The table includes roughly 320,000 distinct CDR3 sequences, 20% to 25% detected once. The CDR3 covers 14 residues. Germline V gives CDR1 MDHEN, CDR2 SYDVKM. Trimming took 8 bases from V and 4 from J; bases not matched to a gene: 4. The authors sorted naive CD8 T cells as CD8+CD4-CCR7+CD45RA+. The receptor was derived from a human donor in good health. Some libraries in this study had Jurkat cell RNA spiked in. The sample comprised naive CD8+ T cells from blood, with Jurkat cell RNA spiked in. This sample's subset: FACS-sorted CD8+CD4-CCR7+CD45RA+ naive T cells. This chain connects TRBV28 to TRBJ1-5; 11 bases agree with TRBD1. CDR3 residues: CASFGTGGNQPQHF. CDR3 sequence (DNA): TGTGCCAGCTTTGGGACAGGGGGGAATCAGCCCCAGCATTTT.